The T cell receptor beta chain described here comes from a study of tumour-infiltrating T cells in Burkitt lymphoma. About the study: Patients covered every epidemiological subtype of Burkitt lymphoma. Repertoire clonality predicted overall and progression-free survival.

The germline V gene has CDR1 PRHDT and CDR2 FYEKMQ (reference sequence). Trimming pared 5 bases from V and 7 bases from J, leaving 8 bases between. The CDR3 totals 11 residues. The repertoire was sequenced with immunoSEQ multiplex PCR; TCRdb's copy has only in-frame clones and lacks some. The sample contains about 46,000 clones, less than 40% of which appear only once. Overall study results and limits: Public clonotypes, several, appeared across numerous Burkitt lymphoma patients.

This clone showed up just a few times. Its antigen is as yet unknown. The TCR was taken from a human donor with Burkitt lymphoma. This chain connects TRBV13 to TRBJ1-2, with D hard to call. Input material: tumor tissue. The CDR3 loop reads CASSGMGGYTF. The CDR3 region has the DNA TGTGCCAGCAGCGGCATGGGTGGCTACACCTTC. Variable domain in full (rest from reference TRBV13 and TRBJ1-2): AAGVIQSPRHLIKEKRETATLKCYPIPRHDTVYWYQQGPGQDPQFLISFYEKMQSDKGSIPDRFSAQQFSDYHSELNMSSLELGDSALYFCASSGMGGYTFGSGTRLTVV.